This TCR beta chain was observed in a study of CD8 T cells in ankylosing spondylitis (dated by TCRdb to between 2016 and 2019). In terms of the full investigation: T cell receptor beta repertoires were profiled in healthy donors and ankylosing spondylitis patients so that disease-linked TCR variants could be found. In total, the full study cohort was made up of nearly 110 healthy donors and more than 20 ankylosing spondylitis patients. Peripheral blood samples were taken, and synovial fluid was additionally collected from ankylosing spondylitis patients. General findings and caveats noted by the study authors: Some of the motif variants had been reported before in the synovial fluid and blood of reactive arthritis patients, a finding that suggests common disease-initiation mechanisms. The disease-linked clones were reported as significantly enriched in matched synovial fluid samples from ankylosing spondylitis patients. A TCR beta motif of about 8 highly homologous amino acid variants appeared characteristic of blood from ankylosing spondylitis patients. In peripheral blood, the disease-linked clones were found at relatively low frequencies and had a CD8+ phenotype.

Sequencing took place on an Illumina HiSeq 2500. Quantitative 5'-RACE with molecular barcodes was used to prepare TCR beta libraries. In the paper's pipeline: A new computational method based on a probabilistic model of VDJ rearrangement was used to identify disease-linked TCR variants. The public sequencing data were trimmed at Q25 with fastp and processed into clonotypes with MiXCR by TCRdb, which kept only in-frame beta chains. Rows merge per CDR3 protein into single entries with the most common DNA and genes. The V and J calls were not made by the authors but by TCRdb's processing. For this sample the table gives 350,000 or so distinct CDR3 sequences, of which less than 9.5% were detected only once. The top ten hold about 14% of the sample. Concerning this clonotype itself: It lacks a known antigen. Base qualities are not at hand, and no much larger clone is one base apart.

This TCR derives from a male donor with ankylosing spondylitis. Sequenced: blood, either unsorted or a sorted T cell fraction (not recorded which).

The nucleotides read TGCGCCAGCAGCTTGGGGGGAGGCTTCGATACGCAGTATTTT. The translation is CASSLGGGFDTQYF. This receptor chain uses TRBV5-1 and TRBJ2-3; tentative D gene TRBD2, with 6 bases matching. V is reduced by 0 bases and J by 6 bases, leaving a spacing of 11 bases between them. From its cysteine to its phenylalanine, the CDR3 spans 14 amino acids. This entry keeps only the CDR3 DNA: 42 bases, framed from base 1. CDR1 SGHRS and CDR2 YFSETQ were looked up in the germline V gene. The variable domain in full, with residues beyond the CDR3 obtained from the reference TRBV5-1 and TRBJ2-3 genes, is KAGVTQTPRYLIKTRGQQVTLSCSPISGHRSVSWYQQTPGQGLQFLFEYFSETQRNKGNFPGRFSGRQFSNSRSEMNVSTLELGDSALYLCASSLGGGFDTQYFGPGTRLTVL.